The clone carrying this T cell receptor beta chain was seen a few times. Unique molecular identifiers were used to barcode this TCRbeta library. MiXCR was run by TCRdb on the PCR reads, yielding one entry per CDR3 protein. The sample has around 600,000 distinct CDR3 sequences, 8% to 11% seen once. The sample comes from a study of T-cell reconstitution after alpha-beta-depleted transplantation in children. The CDR3 runs 15 residues. Germline V gene lookup returns CDR1 SGDLS and CDR2 YYNGEE. Trimming removed 0 bases from V and 4 bases from J; junction bases left unmatched: 5. The sample in question was PBMCs from the stem cell graft donor, obtained from the stem cell graft. V usage is TRBV9 and J usage is TRBJ2-7; 9 bases agree with TRBD2. The receptor comes from a human donor who donated a stem cell graft to a child with acute myeloid leukemia. In DNA form, the CDR3 reads TGTGCCAGCAGCGTAGGTAGCGGGAGTCTTTACGAGCAGTACTTC. Amino acid sequence: CASSVGSGSLYEQYF.